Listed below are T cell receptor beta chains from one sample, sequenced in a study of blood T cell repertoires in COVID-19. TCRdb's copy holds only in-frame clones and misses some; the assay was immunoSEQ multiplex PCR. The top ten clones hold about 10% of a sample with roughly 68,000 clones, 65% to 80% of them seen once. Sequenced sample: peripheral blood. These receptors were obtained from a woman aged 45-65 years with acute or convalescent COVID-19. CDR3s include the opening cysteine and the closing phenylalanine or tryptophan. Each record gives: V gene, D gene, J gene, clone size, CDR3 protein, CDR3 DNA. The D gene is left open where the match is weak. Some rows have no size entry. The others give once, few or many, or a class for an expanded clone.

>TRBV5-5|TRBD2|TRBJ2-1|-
CASSLAGREGNYNEQFF
TGTGCCAGCAGCTTGGCTGGGCGGGAGGGAAACTACAATGAGCAGTTCTTC
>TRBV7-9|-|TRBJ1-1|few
CASGIGAGNTEAFF
TGTGCCAGCGGCATAGGGGCAGGCAACACTGAAGCTTTCTTT
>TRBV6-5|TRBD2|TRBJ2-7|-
CASTEGGFTYEQYF
TGTGCCAGCACCGAGGGAGGGTTCACCTACGAGCAGTACTTC
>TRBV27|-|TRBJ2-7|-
CASKVGRGPYEQYF
TGTGCCAGTAAAGTTGGCCGGGGTCCCTACGAGCAGTACTTC
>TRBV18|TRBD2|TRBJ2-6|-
CASSSRGGAGANVLTF
TGTGCCAGCTCAAGCCGTGGGGGGGCTGGGGCCAACGTCCTGACTTTC
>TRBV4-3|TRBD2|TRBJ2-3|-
CASSPADYSGPITDTQYF
TGCGCCAGCAGCCCGGCTGATTATAGCGGGCCGATCACAGATACGCAGTATTTT
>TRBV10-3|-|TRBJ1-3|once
CATRDFSGNTIYF
TGTGCCACCAGGGACTTCTCTGGAAACACCATATATTTT
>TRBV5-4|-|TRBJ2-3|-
CASSLARGTSTDTQYF
TGTGCCAGCAGCTTGGCTCGGGGAACTAGCACAGATACGCAGTATTTT
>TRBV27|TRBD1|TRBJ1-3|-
CASSPLDRGLWGFGGNTIYF
TGTGCCAGCAGTCCATTGGACAGGGGGCTTTGGGGATTTGGTGGAAACACCATATATTTT
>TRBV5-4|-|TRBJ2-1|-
CASSLGGSLGQNNEQFF
TGTGCCAGCAGCTTGGGTGGGTCTCTTGGACAGAACAATGAGCAGTTCTTC
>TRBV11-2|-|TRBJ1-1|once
CASSSDRGGEAFF
TGTGCCAGCAGCTCCGACCGGGGTGGGGAAGCTTTCTTT
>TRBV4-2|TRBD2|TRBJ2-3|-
CASSQDLAGGSDTQYF
TGTGCCAGCAGCCAAGATTTGGCGGGGGGGTCAGATACGCAGTATTTT
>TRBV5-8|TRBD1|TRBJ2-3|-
CASSLLQGPGDTQYF
TGTGCCAGCAGCTTATTACAGGGGCCGGGAGATACGCAGTATTTT
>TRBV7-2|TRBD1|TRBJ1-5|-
CASSPVLLSGTASNQPQHF
TGTGCCAGCAGCCCCGTACTCCTTTCCGGGACAGCAAGCAATCAGCCCCAGCATTTT
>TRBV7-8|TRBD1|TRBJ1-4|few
CASSLASTGGGEKLFF
TGTGCCAGCAGCTTAGCGTCTACAGGGGGAGGTGAAAAACTGTTTTTT
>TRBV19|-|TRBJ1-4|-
CASSTGQGEKLFF
TGTGCCAGTAGTACCGGGCAGGGGGAAAAACTGTTTTTT
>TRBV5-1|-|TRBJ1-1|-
CASSLGRGNTEAFF
TGCGCCAGCAGCTTGGGACGGGGGAACACTGAAGCTTTCTTT
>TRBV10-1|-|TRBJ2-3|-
CASSEDRTRDTDTQYF
TGCGCCAGCAGTGAGGACAGGACTAGGGACACAGATACGCAGTATTTT
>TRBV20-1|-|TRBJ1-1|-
CSASPGWGTEAFF
TGCAGTGCTAGTCCAGGGTGGGGCACTGAAGCTTTCTTT
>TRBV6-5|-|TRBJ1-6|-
CASSRQSDSPLHF
TGTGCCAGCAGTCGACAGTCGGATTCACCCCTCCACTTT
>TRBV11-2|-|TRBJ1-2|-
CASSSQKLGYTF
TGTGCCAGCAGCTCTCAGAAGTTGGGCTACACCTTC
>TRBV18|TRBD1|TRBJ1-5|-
CASSPGGGGIQPQHF
TGTGCCAGCTCACCAGGAGGGGGCGGTATTCAGCCCCAGCATTTT
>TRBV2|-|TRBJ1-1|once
CASSAADLRGTEAFF
TGTGCCAGCAGTGCGGCGGACCTCAGGGGCACTGAAGCTTTCTTT
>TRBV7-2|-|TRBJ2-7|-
CASSFRLESYEQYF
TGTGCCAGCAGCTTTCGACTAGAGTCCTACGAGCAGTACTTC
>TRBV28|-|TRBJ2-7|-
CASSLQGHQNEQYF
TGTGCCAGCAGTTTGCAGGGCCATCAAAACGAGCAGTACTTC
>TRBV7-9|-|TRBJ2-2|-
CASSPDTRVSASGELFF
TGTGCCAGCAGCCCCGATACCAGGGTATCAGCTTCCGGGGAGCTGTTTTTT
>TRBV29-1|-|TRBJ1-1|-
CSVRPGNTEAFF
TGCAGCGTTCGACCAGGGAACACTGAAGCTTTCTTT
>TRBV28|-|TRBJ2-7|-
CASGRTEAFGYEQYF
TGTGCCAGCGGAAGGACAGAGGCTTTTGGTTACGAGCAGTACTTC
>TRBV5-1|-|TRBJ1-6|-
CASSLGNRDSPLHF
TGCGCCAGCAGCTTGGGAAACCGGGATTCACCCCTCCACTTT